This is a list of T cell receptor beta chains from one sample in a study of T cell repertoires in cytomegalovirus infection. MiXCR, applied by TCRdb to the reads, yields one record per CDR3 protein. The sample has about 900,000 distinct CDR3 sequences, about a third seen once. The antigens of these receptors remain unknown. The sample here was cultured CD8+ T cells from PBMCs, taken from culture after CMV antigen stimulation. These receptors originate from a human donor in good health (CMV status not recorded). Some clones in this sample may be carry-over from other donors' samples. Each CDR3 is given with its conserved first and last residue. A D gene is named only where the DNA matches it firmly. Where a row states a size, it is once, few, many or the class of an expanded clone; other rows omit it.

>TRBV6-1|-|-|TRBJ1-3
TGTGTCAGCATCAGACAGGCACACTCTGGAAACACCATATATTTT
CVSIRQAHSGNTIYF
>TRBV4-3|-|-|TRBJ2-1
TGCGCCAGCTGCCCAGCAAGCGGATCCTACAATGAGCAGTTCTTC
CASCPASGSYNEQFF
>TRBV12-3/TRBV12-4|-|few|TRBJ1-6
TGTGCCAGCAGAAGCTCCATTACGGCCCTCCACTTT
CASRSSITALHF
>TRBV24-1|TRBD1|-|TRBJ2-1
TGTGCCACCAGCCGGACAGGGGGCGATGAGCAGTTCTTC
CATSRTGGDEQFF
>TRBV6-4|TRBD1|few|TRBJ1-1
TGTGCCAGCAGTCCCTCAGGGGGGCGGACTGAAGCTTTCTTT
CASSPSGGRTEAFF
>TRBV4-3|-|-|TRBJ1-2
TGCGCCAGCAGCCAAGAAGGCCTCCTCTCAGCCGGGCCAGAGTATGGCTACACCTTC
CASSQEGLLSAGPEYGYTF
>TRBV7-8|-|few|TRBJ2-1
TGTGCCAGCAGCTTAAACGGGGAACGTAATGAGCAGTTCTTC
CASSLNGERNEQFF
>TRBV6-5|TRBD2|-|TRBJ2-3
TGTGCCAGCAGGGTACGGGGGGGGGAGTATTTT
CASRVRGGEYF
>TRBV24-1|TRBD1|-|TRBJ2-3
TGTGCCACCAGTGATACATCAGGGGGCGTATTAATATTCTCAGATACGCAGTATTTT
CATSDTSGGVLIFSDTQYF
>TRBV25-1|-|-|TRBJ1-1
TGTGCCAGCAGTGAATATTACCCGCCCTCCGCCGAGAGTCATTTCTTT
CASSEYYPPSAESHFF